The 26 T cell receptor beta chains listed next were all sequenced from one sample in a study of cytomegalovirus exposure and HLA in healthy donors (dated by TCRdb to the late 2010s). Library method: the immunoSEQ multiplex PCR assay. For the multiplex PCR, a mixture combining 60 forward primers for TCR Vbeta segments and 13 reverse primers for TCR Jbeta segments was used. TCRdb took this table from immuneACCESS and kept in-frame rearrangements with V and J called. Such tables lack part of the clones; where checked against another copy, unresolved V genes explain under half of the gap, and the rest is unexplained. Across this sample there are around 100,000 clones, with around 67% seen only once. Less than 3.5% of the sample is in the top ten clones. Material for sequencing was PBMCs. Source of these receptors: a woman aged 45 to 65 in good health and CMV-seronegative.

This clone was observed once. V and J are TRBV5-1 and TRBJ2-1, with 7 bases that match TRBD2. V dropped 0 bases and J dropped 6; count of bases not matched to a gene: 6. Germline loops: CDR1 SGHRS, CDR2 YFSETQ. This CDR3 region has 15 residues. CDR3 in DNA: TGCGCCAGCAGCTTGGACAGCGGGGCCACCAATGAGCAGTTCTTC. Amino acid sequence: CASSLDSGATNEQFF.

Here the CDR3 DNA reads TGTGCCAGCAGCCTCACCCTATCCGGGGCCAACGTCCTGACTTTC. Translated: CASSLTLSGANVLTF. The chain has TRBV7-2 and TRBJ2-6; D uncertain. V lost 5 bases, J lost 4 bases, and 12 bases lay in between. The germline CDR1 and CDR2 sequences are SGHTA and FQGNSA. This CDR3 has 15 amino acids.

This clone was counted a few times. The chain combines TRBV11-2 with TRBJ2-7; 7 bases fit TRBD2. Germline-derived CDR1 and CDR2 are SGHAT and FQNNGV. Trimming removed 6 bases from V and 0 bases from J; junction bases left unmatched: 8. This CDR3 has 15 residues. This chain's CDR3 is CASSLLGLSSYEQYF. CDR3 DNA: TGTGCCAGCAGTCTATTGGGACTAAGCTCCTACGAGCAGTACTTC. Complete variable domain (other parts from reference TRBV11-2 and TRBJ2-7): EAGVAQSPRYKIIEKRQSVAFWCNPISGHATLYWYQQILGQGPKLLIQFQNNGVVDDSQLPKDRFSAERLKGVDSTLKIQPAKLEDSAVYLCASSLLGLSSYEQYFGPGTRLTVT.

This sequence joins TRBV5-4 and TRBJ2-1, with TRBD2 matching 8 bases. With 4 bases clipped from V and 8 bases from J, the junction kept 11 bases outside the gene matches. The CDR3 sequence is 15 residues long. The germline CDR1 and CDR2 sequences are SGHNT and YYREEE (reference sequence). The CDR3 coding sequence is TGTGCCAGCAGCCCCGGGGGGGATATTAGGGATGAGCAGTTCTTC. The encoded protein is CASSPGGDIRDEQFF.

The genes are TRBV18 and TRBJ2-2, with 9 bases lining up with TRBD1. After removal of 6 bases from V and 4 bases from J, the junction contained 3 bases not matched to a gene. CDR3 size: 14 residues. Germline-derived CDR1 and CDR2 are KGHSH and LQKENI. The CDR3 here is CASSGQGLTGELFF. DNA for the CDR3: TGTGCCAGCTCGGGACAGGGTCTCACCGGGGAGCTGTTTTTT.

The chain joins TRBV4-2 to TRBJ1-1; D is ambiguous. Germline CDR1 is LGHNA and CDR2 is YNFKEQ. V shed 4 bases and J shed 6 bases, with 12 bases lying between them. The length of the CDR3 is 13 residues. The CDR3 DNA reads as TGTGCCAGCAGCCCAGCGGGGAGCCCTGAAGCTTTCTTT. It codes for CASSPAGSPEAFF.

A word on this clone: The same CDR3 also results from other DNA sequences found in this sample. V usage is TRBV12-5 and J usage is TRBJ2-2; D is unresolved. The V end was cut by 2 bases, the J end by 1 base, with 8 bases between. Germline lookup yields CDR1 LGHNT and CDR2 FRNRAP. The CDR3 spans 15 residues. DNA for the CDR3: TGTGCTAGTGGTTTGAGCGCTGGGAACACCGGGGAGCTGTTTTTT. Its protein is CASGLSAGNTGELFF.

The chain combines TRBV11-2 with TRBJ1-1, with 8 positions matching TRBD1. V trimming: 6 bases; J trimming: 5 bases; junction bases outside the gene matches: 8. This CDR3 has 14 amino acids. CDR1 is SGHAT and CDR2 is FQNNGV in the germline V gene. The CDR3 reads CASSPTGGGTEAFF. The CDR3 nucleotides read TGTGCCAGCAGTCCCACAGGGGGTGGAACTGAAGCTTTCTTT. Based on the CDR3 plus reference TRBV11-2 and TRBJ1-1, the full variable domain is EAGVAQSPRYKIIEKRQSVAFWCNPISGHATLYWYQQILGQGPKLLIQFQNNGVVDDSQLPKDRFSAERLKGVDSTLKIQPAKLEDSAVYLCASSPTGGGTEAFFGQGTRLTVV.

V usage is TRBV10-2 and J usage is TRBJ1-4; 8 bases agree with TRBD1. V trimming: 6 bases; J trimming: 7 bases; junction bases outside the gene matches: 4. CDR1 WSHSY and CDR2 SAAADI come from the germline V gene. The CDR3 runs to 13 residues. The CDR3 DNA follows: TGCGCCAGCAGATCAGGACAGGGTGAAAAACTGTTTTTT. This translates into CASRSGQGEKLFF.

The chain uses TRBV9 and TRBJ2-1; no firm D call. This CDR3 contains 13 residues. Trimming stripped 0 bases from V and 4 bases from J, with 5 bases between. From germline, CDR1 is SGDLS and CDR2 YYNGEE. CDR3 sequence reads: CASSVVPYNEQFF. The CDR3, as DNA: TGTGCCAGCAGCGTAGTCCCTTACAATGAGCAGTTCTTC. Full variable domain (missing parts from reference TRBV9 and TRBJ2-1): DSGVTQTPKHLITATGQRVTLRCSPRSGDLSVYWYQQSLDQGLQFLIQYYNGEERAKGNILERFSAQQFPDLHSELNLSSLELGDSALYFCASSVVPYNEQFFGPGTRLTVL.

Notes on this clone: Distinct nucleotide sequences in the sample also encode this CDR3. The CDR3 reads CSVWVGTGETQYF. CDR3 nucleotide sequence: TGCAGCGTTTGGGTGGGAACAGGGGAGACCCAGTACTTC. The genes are TRBV29-1 and TRBJ2-5; possible D gene TRBD1, 6 bases. Germline loops: CDR1 SQVTM, CDR2 ANQGSEA. Trimming left V 5 bases short and J 5 bases short, with 15 bases between. There are 13 residues in the CDR3.

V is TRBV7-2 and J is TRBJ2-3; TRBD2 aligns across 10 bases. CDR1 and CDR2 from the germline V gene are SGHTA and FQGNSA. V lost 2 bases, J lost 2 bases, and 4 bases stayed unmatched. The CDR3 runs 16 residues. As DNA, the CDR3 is TGTGCCAGCAGCTTACAAGCGGGGGGGAACACAGATACGCAGTATTTT. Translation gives CASSLQAGGNTDTQYF.

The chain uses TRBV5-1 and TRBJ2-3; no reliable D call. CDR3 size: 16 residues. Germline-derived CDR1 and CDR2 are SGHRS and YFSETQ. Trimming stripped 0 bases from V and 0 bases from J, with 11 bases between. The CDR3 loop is CASSLGNQASTDTQYF. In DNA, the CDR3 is TGCGCCAGCAGCTTGGGAAATCAAGCTAGCACAGATACGCAGTATTTT.

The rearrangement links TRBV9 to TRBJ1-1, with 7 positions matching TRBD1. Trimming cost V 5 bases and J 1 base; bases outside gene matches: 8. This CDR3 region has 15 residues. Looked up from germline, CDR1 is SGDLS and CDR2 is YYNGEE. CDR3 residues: CASSLTGTANTEAFF. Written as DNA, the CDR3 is TGTGCCAGCAGTCTAACCGGGACAGCGAACACTGAAGCTTTCTTT. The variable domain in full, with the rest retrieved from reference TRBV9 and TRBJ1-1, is DSGVTQTPKHLITATGQRVTLRCSPRSGDLSVYWYQQSLDQGLQFLIQYYNGEERAKGNILERFSAQQFPDLHSELNLSSLELGDSALYFCASSLTGTANTEAFFGQGTRLTVV.

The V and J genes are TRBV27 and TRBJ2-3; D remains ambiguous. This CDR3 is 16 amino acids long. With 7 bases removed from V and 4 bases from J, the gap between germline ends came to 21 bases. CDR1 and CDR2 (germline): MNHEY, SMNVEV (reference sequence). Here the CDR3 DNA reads TGTGCCAGCAAAAAAGGCGATCCGAGGTTTGCAGATACGCAGTATTTT. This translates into CASKKGDPRFADTQYF.

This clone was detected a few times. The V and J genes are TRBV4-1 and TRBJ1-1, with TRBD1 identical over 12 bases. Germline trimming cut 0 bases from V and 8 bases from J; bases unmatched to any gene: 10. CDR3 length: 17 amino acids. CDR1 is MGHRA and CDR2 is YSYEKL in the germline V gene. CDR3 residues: CASSQDKRPGTGGEAFF. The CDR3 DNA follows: TGCGCCAGCAGCCAAGATAAAAGGCCCGGGACAGGGGGCGAAGCTTTCTTT.

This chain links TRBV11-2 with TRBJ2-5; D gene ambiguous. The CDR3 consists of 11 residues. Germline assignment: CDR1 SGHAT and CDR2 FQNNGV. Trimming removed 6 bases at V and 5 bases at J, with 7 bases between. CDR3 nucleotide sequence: TGTGCCAGCAGTGCCGCGGAGACCCAGTACTTC. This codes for CASSAAETQYF.

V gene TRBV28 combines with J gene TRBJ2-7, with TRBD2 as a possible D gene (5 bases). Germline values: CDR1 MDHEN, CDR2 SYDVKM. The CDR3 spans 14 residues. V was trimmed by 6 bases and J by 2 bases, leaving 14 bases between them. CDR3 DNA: TGTGCCAGCAGCCAACGGATGGGAGCCTACGAGCAGTACTTC. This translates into CASSQRMGAYEQYF.

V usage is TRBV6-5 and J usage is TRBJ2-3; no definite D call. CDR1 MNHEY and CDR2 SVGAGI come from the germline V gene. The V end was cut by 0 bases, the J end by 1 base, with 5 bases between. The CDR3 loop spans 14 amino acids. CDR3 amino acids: CASSYSYGTDTQYF. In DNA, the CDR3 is TGTGCCAGCAGTTACTCGTATGGCACAGATACGCAGTATTTT.

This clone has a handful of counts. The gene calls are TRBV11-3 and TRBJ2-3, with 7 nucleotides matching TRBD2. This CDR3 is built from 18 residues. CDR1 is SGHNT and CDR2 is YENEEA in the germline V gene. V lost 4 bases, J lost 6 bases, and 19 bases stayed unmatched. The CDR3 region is CASSYRSPTSAGRDTQYF. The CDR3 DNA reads TGTGCCAGCAGCTATAGGTCCCCCACTAGCGCAGGCAGGGATACGCAGTATTTT.

Here the CDR3 DNA reads TGTGCCAGTACCGGGGGGAACACTGAAGCTTTCTTT. Translated, it gives CASTGGNTEAFF. The chain combines TRBV19 with TRBJ1-1; weak D call: TRBD1 (5 bases). The length of the CDR3 is 12 residues. Deletions cut 7 bases from V and 1 base from J, with 7 bases between. CDR1 is LNHDA and CDR2 is SQIVND in the germline V gene (reference sequence).

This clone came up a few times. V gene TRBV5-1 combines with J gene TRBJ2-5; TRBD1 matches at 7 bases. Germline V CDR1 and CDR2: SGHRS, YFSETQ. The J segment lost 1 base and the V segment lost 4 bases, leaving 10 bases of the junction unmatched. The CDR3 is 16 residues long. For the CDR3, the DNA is TGCGCCAGCAGCACCGCAATGGGGACAGCCCAAGAGACCCAGTACTTC. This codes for CASSTAMGTAQETQYF.

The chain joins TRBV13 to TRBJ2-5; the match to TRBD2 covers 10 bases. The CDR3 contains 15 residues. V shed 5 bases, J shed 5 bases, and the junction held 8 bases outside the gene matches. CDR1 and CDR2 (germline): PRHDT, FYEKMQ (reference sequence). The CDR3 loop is CASSPSGRGAETQYF. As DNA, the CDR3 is TGTGCCAGCAGCCCCAGCGGGAGGGGGGCGGAGACCCAGTACTTC.

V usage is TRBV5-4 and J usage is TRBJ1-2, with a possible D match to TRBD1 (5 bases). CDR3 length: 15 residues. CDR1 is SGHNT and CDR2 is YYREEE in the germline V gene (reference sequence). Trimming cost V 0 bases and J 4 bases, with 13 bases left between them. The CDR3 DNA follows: TGTGCCAGCAGCTTGGACCCGACAGCATTCTATGGCTACACCTTC. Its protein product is CASSLDPTAFYGYTF. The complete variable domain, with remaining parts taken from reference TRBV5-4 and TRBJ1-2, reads ETGVTQSPTHLIKTRGQQVTLRCSSQSGHNTVSWYQQALGQGPQFIFQYYREEENGRGNFPPRFSGLQFPNYSSELNVNALELDDSALYLCASSLDPTAFYGYTFGSGTRLTVV.

CDR3 sequence (DNA): TGTGCCAGCAGTTACCAGGGGAGCTCCTACAATGAGCAGTTCTTC. It encodes CASSYQGSSYNEQFF. The genes are TRBV6-5 and TRBJ2-1; TRBD1 might be the D (6 bases). The CDR3 is 15 amino acids. The V gene lost 2 bases and the J gene lost 0 bases, with 8 bases spanning the gap. The V gene's germline CDR1 is MNHEY and CDR2 SVGAGI.

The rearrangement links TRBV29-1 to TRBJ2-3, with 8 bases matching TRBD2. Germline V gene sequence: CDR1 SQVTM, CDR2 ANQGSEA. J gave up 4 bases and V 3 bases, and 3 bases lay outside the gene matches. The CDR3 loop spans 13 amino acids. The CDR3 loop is CSVDAGGADTQYF. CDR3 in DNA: TGCAGCGTTGACGCGGGAGGCGCAGATACGCAGTATTTT.